In its sample, the clone carrying this T cell receptor beta chain was seen once. Its antigen is not known. Time point of the sample: pre-sensitization, week 0. Treatment indicated: therapeutic diphenylcyclopropenone sensitization with weekly scalp DPC. The sample comes from a study of human T cells and chemical hapten exposure. Study-level information: 2% DPC applied to a 2 cm by 2 cm arm area sensitized donors. Points from the study as a whole: Significantly more large CDR3 similarity clusters arose among expanded TCRs than among controls.

Each CDR3 protein is one row after TCRdb ran MiXCR on the RACE reads. The sample contains tens of thousands of distinct CDR3 sequences, more than 8% of which appear only once. The sequencing here drew on whole blood, taken in connection with sensitization to the hapten diphenylcyclopropenone (DPC). This TCR was sampled from a man aged 35 to 55 with alopecia areata. Some clones in this sample may be carry-over from other donors' samples.

CDR3: CASSRTGGPSYEQYF. CDR3 coding DNA: TGTGCCAGCAGCCGTACAGGGGGACCCTCCTACGAGCAGTACTTC. The chain recombines TRBV7-2 with TRBJ2-7, with 8 bases matching TRBD1. Germline V gene lookup returns CDR1 SGHTA and CDR2 FQGNSA. V trimming: 5 bases; J trimming: 0 bases; junction bases outside the gene matches: 6. The CDR3 has 15 amino acids. The variable domain in full, with the rest retrieved from reference TRBV7-2 and TRBJ2-7, is GAGVSQSPSNKVTEKGKDVELRCDPISGHTALYWYRQSLGQGLEFLIYFQGNSAPDKSGLPSDRFSAERTGGSVSTLTIQRTQQEDSAVYLCASSRTGGPSYEQYFGPGTRLTVT.